The T cell receptor (beta chain) under discussion was sequenced for a study of tumor-infiltrating lymphocytes in primary liver carcinoma. On the study more broadly: By surgical resection, the patients were treated for their primary liver carcinoma.

The blood RNA (from unsorted whole blood) was obtained, and germline DNA was also extracted. V was cut by 0 bases and J by 9 bases, with 8 bases left in between. Germline V gene data show CDR1 as GTSNPN and CDR2 as SVGIG (reference sequence). The CDR3 contains 11 residues. Study-level points and caveats: Tumor tissue displayed a significantly greater top-250-clone fraction than blood (p = 0.039). In tumor-adjacent and tumor-blood pairs, overlap was lower than in tumor region pairs.

Synthesis of TCR beta cDNA was carried out from approximately 500 ng total RNA with a constant-region primer. Sequencing libraries for TCR beta derived from three nested multiplex PCR rounds that used slightly modified ARM-PCR. The first two PCR rounds, around 11 cycles each, used TRBV1-TRBV30 forward primers and a C-beta reverse primer. TCRdb re-called the multiplex PCR reads with MiXCR, one entry per CDR3 protein. The table records 310,000 or so distinct CDR3 sequences, roughly 60% of them present only once. Concerning this clonotype: No antigen is known for it.

The chain couples TRBV30 to TRBJ1-1; D call uncertain. The sequencing input was peripheral blood. The sequence derives from a young woman with primary liver carcinoma and hepatitis B virus infection. The CDR3 region has the DNA TGTGCCTGGAGTGTTAAGGGTAAAGCTTTCTTT. Translated, it gives CAWSVKGKAFF.